What follows describes a single T cell receptor (beta chain). The antigen is undetermined. Naive CD8 isolation took CD45RO-negative cells positively selected for CCR7 and excluded terminally differentiated effector memory CD45RA+ cells. The data were obtained in a study of shared clonotypes between healthy human individuals. Across the whole study: Used for every donor were three CD4 naive, three CD4 memory, two CD8 naive and one CD8 memory plate.

Germline V lookup: CDR1 SEHNR, CDR2 FQNEAQ (reference sequence). This CDR3 has 16 residues. V shed 4 bases, J shed 3 bases, and the junction held 6 bases outside the gene matches. Findings and caveats of the study: Generally, naive subsets (rather than memory subsets) showed larger estimated richness.

Replicate PCRs for sorted subsets used around 200 ng DNA; this equaled about 30,000 T cell genomes. Libraries were prepared by immunoSEQ multiplex PCR; TCRdb keeps only in-frame clonotypes and omits some of them. The sample holds millions of clones; roughly 91% are singletons and the top ten take under 2%. The TCR was taken from a man between 18 and 35 years old in good health. Some clones in this sample may be carry-over from other donors' samples. Sequencing input: naive CD8+ T cells from PBMCs. This rearrangement joins TRBV7-9 to TRBJ2-2; 9 bases align to TRBD1. CDR3 sequence (DNA): TGTGCCAGCAGCTCCCGGGGACAGGGACACACCGGGGAGCTGTTTTTT. Its translation is CASSSRGQGHTGELFF.